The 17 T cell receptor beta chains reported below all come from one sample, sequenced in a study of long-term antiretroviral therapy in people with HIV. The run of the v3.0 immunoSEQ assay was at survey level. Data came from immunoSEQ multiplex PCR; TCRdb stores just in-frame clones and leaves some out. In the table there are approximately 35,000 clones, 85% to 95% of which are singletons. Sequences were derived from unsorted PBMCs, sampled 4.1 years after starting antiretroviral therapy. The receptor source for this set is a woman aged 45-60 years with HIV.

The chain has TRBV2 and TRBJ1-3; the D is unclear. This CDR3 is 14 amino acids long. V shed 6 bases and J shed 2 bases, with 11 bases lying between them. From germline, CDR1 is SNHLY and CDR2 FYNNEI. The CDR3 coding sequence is TGTGCCAGCAGAATCGACGGCACTGGAAACACCATATATTTT. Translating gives CASRIDGTGNTIYF.

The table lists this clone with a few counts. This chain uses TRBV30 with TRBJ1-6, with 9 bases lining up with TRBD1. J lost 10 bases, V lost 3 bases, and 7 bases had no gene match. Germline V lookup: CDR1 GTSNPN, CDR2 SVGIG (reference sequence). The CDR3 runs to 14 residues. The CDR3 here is CAWSARQGESPLHF. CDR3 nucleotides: TGTGCCTGGAGCGCCCGACAGGGGGAATCACCCCTCCACTTT.

The CDR3 is CASSFYDGTGELFF. The CDR3 nucleotides are TGTGCCAGCAGCTTTTATGACGGCACCGGGGAGCTGTTTTTT. The rearrangement uses TRBV2 and TRBJ2-2; D is unclear. The V and J ends lost 6 bases and 4 bases respectively, with 12 bases between them. The CDR3 has 14 residues. Germline V gene data show CDR1 as SNHLY and CDR2 as FYNNEI.

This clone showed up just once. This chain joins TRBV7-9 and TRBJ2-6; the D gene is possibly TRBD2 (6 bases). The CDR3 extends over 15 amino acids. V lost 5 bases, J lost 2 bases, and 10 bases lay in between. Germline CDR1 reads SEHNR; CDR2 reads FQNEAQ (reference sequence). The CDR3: CASSLSGAGANVLTF. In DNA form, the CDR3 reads TGTGCCAGCAGCCTCTCGGGGGCTGGGGCCAACGTCCTGACTTTC.

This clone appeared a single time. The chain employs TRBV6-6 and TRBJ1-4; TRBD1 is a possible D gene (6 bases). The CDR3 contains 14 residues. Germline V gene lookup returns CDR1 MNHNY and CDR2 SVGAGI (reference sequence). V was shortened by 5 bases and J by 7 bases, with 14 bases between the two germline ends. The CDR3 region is CASSHREAVEKLFF. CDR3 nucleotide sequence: TGTGCCAGCAGTCACAGGGAAGCGGTTGAAAAACTGTTTTTT.

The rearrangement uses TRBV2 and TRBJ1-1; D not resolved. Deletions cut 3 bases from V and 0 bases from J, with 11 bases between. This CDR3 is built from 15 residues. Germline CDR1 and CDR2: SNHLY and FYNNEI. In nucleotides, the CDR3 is TGTGCCAGCAGTGACGGGTTGCGGATGAACACTGAAGCTTTCTTT. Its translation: CASSDGLRMNTEAFF.

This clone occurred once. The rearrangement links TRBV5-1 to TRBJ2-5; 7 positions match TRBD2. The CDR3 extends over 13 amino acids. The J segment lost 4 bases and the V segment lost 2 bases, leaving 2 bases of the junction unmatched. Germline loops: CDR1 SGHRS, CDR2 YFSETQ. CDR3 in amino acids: CASSLRLAETQYF. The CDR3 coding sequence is TGCGCCAGCAGCTTACGACTAGCAGAGACCCAGTACTTC.

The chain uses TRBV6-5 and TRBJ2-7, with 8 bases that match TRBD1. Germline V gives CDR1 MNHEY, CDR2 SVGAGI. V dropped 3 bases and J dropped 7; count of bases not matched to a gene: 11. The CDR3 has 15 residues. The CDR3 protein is CASSYQFQGAWEQYF. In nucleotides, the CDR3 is TGTGCCAGCAGTTATCAGTTCCAGGGGGCTTGGGAGCAGTACTTC.

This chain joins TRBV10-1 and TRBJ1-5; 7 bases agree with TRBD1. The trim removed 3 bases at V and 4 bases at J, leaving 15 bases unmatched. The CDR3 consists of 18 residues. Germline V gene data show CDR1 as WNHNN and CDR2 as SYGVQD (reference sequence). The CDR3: CASSDPPSTGQTNQPQHF. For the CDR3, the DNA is TGCGCCAGCAGTGACCCTCCTTCGACGGGACAGACAAATCAGCCCCAGCATTTT.

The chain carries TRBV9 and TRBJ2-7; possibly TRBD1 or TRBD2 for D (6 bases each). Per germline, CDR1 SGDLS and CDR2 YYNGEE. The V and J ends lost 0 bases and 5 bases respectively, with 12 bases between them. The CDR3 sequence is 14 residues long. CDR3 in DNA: TGTGCCAGCAGCGTAGGGGGGGCCAGGGACGAGCAGTACTTC. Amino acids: CASSVGGARDEQYF.

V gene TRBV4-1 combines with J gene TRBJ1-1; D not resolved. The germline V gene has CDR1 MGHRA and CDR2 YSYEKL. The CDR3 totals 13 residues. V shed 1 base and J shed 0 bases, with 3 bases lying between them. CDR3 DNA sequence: TGCGCCAGCAGCCAAGGGATGAACACTGAAGCTTTCTTT. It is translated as CASSQGMNTEAFF.

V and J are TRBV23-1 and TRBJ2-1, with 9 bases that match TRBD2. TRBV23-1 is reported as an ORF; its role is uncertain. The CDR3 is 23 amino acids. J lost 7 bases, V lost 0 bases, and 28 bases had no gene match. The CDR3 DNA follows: TGCGCCAGCAGTCAATCGAAATCGCCTAGCGGGATGAGTATGGGGGCTATAGTGAATGAGCAGTTCTTC. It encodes CASSQSKSPSGMSMGAIVNEQFF.

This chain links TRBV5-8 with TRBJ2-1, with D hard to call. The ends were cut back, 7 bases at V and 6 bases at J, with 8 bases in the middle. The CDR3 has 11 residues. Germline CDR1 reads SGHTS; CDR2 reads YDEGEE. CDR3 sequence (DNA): TGTGCCAGCGGTTCGGGCAATGAGCAGTTCTTC. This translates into CASGSGNEQFF.

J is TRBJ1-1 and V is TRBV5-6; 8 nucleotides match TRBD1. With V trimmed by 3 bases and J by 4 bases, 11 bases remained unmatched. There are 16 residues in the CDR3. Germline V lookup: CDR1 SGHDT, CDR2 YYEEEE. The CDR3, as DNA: TGTGCCAGCAGCTATCGACAGGGGTGGGAAAGCACTGAAGCTTTCTTT. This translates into CASSYRQGWESTEAFF.

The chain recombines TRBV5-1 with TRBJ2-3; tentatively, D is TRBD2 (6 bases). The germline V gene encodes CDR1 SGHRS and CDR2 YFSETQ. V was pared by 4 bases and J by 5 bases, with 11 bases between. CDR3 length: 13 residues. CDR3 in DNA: TGCGCCAGCAGCGGGGGACTTGAAGATACGCAGTATTTT. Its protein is CASSGGLEDTQYF.

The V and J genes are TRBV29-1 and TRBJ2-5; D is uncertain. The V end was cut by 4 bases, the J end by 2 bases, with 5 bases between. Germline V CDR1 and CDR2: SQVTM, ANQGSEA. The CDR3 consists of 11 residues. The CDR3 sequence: CSVAPQETQYF. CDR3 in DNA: TGCAGCGTTGCACCGCAAGAGACCCAGTACTTC.

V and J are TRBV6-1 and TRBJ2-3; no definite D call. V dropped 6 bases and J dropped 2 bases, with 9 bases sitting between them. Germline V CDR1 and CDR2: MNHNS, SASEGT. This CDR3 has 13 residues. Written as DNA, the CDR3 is TGTGCCAGCAGCCCAGGCTACACAGATACGCAGTATTTT. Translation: CASSPGYTDTQYF.